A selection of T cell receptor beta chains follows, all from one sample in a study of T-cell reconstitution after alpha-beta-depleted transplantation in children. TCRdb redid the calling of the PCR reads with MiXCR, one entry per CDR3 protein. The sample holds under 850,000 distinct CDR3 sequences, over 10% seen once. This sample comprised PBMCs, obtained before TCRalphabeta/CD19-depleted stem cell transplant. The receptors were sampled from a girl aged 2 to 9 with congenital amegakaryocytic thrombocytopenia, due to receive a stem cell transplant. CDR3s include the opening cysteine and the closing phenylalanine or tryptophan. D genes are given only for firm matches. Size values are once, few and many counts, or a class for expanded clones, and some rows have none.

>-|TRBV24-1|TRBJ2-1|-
CATSDSRTTYNEQFF
TGTGCCACCAGTGATTCCAGGACTACGTACAATGAGCAGTTCTTC
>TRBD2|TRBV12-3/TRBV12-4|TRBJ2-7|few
CASSHGTSGPEQYF
TGTGCCAGCAGTCACGGGACTAGCGGGCCCGAGCAGTACTTC
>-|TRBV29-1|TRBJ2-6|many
CSVAQVVSGANVLTF
TGCAGCGTTGCACAAGTCGTCTCTGGGGCCAACGTCCTGACTTTC
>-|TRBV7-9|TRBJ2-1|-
CASSLTVSSFDEQFF
TGTGCCAGCAGCTTAACTGTTTCCTCCTTCGATGAGCAGTTCTTC
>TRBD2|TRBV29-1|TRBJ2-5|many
CSVGRTSSQETQYF
TGCAGCGTTGGGCGGACTAGCAGTCAAGAGACCCAGTACTTC
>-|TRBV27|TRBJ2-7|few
CASSPLEGSEQYF
TGTGCCAGCAGTCCTCTTGAAGGTTCCGAGCAGTACTTC
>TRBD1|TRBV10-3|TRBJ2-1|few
CAISESMGQGYSYNEQFF
TGTGCCATCAGTGAGTCGATGGGACAGGGGTACTCCTACAATGAGCAGTTCTTC
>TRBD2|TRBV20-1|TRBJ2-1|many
CSARVPQLAATYNEQFF
TGCAGTGCTAGGGTCCCCCAACTAGCGGCCACCTACAATGAGCAGTTCTTC
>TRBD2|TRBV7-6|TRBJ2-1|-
CASSLTGGTNEQFF
TGTGCCAGCAGCCTCACGGGAGGCACCAATGAGCAGTTCTTC
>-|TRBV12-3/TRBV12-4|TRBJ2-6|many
CASSTSSSGANVLTF
TGTGCCAGCAGCACCTCGAGTTCTGGGGCCAACGTCCTGACTTTC
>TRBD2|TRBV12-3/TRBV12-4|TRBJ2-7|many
CASNAAGGPYEQYF
TGTGCCAGCAATGCTGCGGGAGGCCCCTACGAGCAGTACTTC
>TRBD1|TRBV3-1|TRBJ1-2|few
CASSHVPGTAKAANYGYTF
TGTGCCAGCAGCCATGTTCCCGGGACAGCAAAAGCAGCTAACTATGGCTACACCTTC
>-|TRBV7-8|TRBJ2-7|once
CASSLLGERGYEQYF
TGTGCCAGCAGCTTACTCGGGGAACGCGGCTACGAGCAGTACTTC
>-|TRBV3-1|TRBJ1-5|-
CATSQDPKGGENQPQHF
TGTGCCACCAGCCAAGATCCGAAGGGTGGTGAGAATCAGCCCCAGCATTTT
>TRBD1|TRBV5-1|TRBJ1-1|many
CASSIDRVPTEAFF
TGCGCCAGCAGCATCGACAGGGTTCCCACTGAAGCTTTCTTT
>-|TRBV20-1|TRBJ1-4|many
CSASRDAGEKLFF
TGCAGTGCCTCCAGGGACGCTGGGGAAAAACTGTTTTTT
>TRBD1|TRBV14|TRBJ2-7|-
CASSQTRQGFSYEQYF
TGTGCCAGCAGCCAAACCAGACAGGGCTTCTCCTACGAGCAGTACTTC
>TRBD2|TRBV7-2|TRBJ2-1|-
CASSLGTSGGGEQFF
TGTGCCAGCAGCTTAGGAACTAGCGGGGGGGGTGAGCAGTTCTTC
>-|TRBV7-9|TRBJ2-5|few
CASSSAGTQETQYF
TGTGCCAGCAGCTCAGCGGGTACACAAGAGACCCAGTACTTC
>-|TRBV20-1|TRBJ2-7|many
CSARAETEQYF
TGCAGTGCGAGGGCCGAGACCGAGCAGTACTTC
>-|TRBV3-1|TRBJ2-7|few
CASSQDRGRQPYEQYF
TGTGCCAGCAGCCAAGATCGGGGGAGACAACCCTACGAGCAGTACTTC
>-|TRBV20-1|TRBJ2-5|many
CSATPGAGPRETQYF
TGCAGTGCTACCCCCGGAGCGGGCCCCCGAGAGACCCAGTACTTC
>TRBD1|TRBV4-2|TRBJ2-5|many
CASSREGQDGETQYF
TGTGCCAGCAGCCGAGAAGGACAGGACGGGGAGACCCAGTACTTC
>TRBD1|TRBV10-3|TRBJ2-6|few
CAISESRGQGSSGANVLTF
TGTGCCATCAGTGAGTCTCGCGGACAGGGTAGCTCTGGGGCCAACGTCCTGACTTTC